The 27 T cell receptor beta chains reported below all come from one sample, sequenced in a study of T cell responses to AZD1222 COVID-19 vaccine. Clones were read by immunoSEQ multiplex PCR, and TCRdb kept only the in-frame ones, dropping some. Counted here are 120,000 to 150,000 clones, roughly 88% occurring once; the ten biggest clones make up 3% to 4%. The specimen was peripheral blood, collected on day 0 of MenACWY control vaccination. These receptors were obtained from an adult in good health.

This chain connects TRBV14 to TRBJ1-3; TRBD1 might be the D (5 bases). This CDR3 is built from 15 residues. In germline, CDR1 is SGHDN, CDR2 FVKESK. V gave up 5 bases and J gave up 2 bases, with 13 bases separating them. CDR3 amino acids: CASSETVRAGNTIYF. CDR3 bases: TGTGCCAGCAGCGAGACAGTGCGGGCTGGAAACACCATATATTTT.

The chain has TRBV7-3 and TRBJ2-1; D might be TRBD2 (5 bases). The CDR3 has 14 amino acids. V lost 6 bases, J lost 6 bases, and 15 bases lay in between. Germline CDR1 SGHTA, CDR2 FQGTGA. The CDR3 DNA reads TGTGCCAGCAGTCCCCAAAGCGGAGGCAATGAGCAGTTCTTC. It specifies CASSPQSGGNEQFF.

The rearrangement joins TRBV12-5 to TRBJ1-5; no firm D call. Trimming left V 1 base short and J 2 bases short, with 15 bases between. Germline CDR1 and CDR2: LGHNT and FRNRAP. CDR3 length: 17 residues. The CDR3 DNA reads as TGTGCTAGTGGTTTGGGACGGTACGGGGTCGGCAATCAGCCCCAGCATTTT. Protein product: CASGLGRYGVGNQPQHF.

This clone was counted a few times. The chain recombines TRBV21-1 with TRBJ2-7; TRBD1, as called in the table, went unchecked against the DNA. TRBV21-1 has pseudogene status. This CDR3 contains 18 residues. For the CDR3, the DNA is TGTGCCAGCAGCAAAGGGGTCCTTACAGGGCCACCCTCCTACGAGCAGTACTTC. The encoded protein is CASSKGVLTGPPSYEQYF.

The CDR3 loop is CSGTGDYGYTF. The CDR3 nucleotides are TGCAGCGGCACAGGGGACTATGGCTACACCTTC. The chain links TRBV29-1 to TRBJ1-2, with 7 bases identical to TRBD1. This CDR3 comprises 11 residues. Unmatched junction bases numbered 2, after V lost 7 bases and J lost 3 bases. Germline V CDR1 and CDR2: SQVTM, ANQGSEA.

The chain has TRBV7-3 and TRBJ2-2; maybe TRBD2 (5 bases). V lost 5 bases and J lost 2, with 9 bases in between. This CDR3 has 14 residues. Germline V gives CDR1 SGHTA, CDR2 FQGTGA. This chain's CDR3 is CASSVSGNTGELFF. The CDR3 coding sequence is TGTGCCAGCAGCGTCTCGGGAAACACCGGGGAGCTGTTTTTT.

The chain combines TRBV7-2 with TRBJ1-2, with D uncertain. This CDR3 is 13 amino acids long. Looked up from germline, CDR1 is SGHTA and CDR2 is FQGNSA. V was clipped by 1 base and J by 8 bases, with 11 bases between them. The CDR3 reads CASSLGSDGGYTF. The CDR3 bases are TGTGCCAGCAGCTTAGGGTCGGATGGGGGCTACACCTTC. Full variable domain (outside the CDR3, taken from reference TRBV7-2 and TRBJ1-2): GAGVSQSPSNKVTEKGKDVELRCDPISGHTALYWYRQSLGQGLEFLIYFQGNSAPDKSGLPSDRFSAERTGGSVSTLTIQRTQQEDSAVYLCASSLGSDGGYTFGSGTRLTVV.

This chain uses TRBV6-6 with TRBJ1-2, with D unresolved. The CDR3 spans 15 residues. Germline-derived CDR1 and CDR2 are MNHNY and SVGAGI (reference sequence). The V gene lost 2 bases and the J gene lost 0 bases, with 10 bases spanning the gap. The CDR3 coding sequence is TGTGCCAGCAGTTACCCCCGATTAGCTAACTATGGCTACACCTTC. This gives the protein CASSYPRLANYGYTF.

This clone was picked up one time. The V and J genes are TRBV5-4 and TRBJ2-2; 10 bases are shared with TRBD2. This CDR3 contains 17 residues. Germline V gene lookup returns CDR1 SGHNT and CDR2 YYREEE (reference sequence). V shed 4 bases, J shed 5 bases, and the junction held 11 bases outside the gene matches. CDR3 coding DNA: TGTGCCAGCAGCCCCGAAGTTGTTAGCGGGAGGACCGGGGAGCTGTTTTTT. This translates into CASSPEVVSGRTGELFF.

The V call is TRBV24-1, the J call TRBJ2-5; no reliable D call. Germline V gives CDR1 KGHDR, CDR2 SFDVKD. Trimming took off 4 bases at V and 4 bases at J, with 15 bases between the two ends. The CDR3 covers 15 residues. The CDR3 spells CATSDPFGSGETQYF. The CDR3 nucleotides read TGTGCCACCAGTGACCCCTTCGGGTCTGGAGAGACCCAGTACTTC.

The V and J genes are TRBV7-3 and TRBJ2-5, with 10 bases aligning to TRBD1. The CDR3 is 16 amino acids. V was clipped by 5 bases and J by 1 base; unmatched bases: 7. CDR1 is SGHTA, CDR2 FQGTGA, per germline. The CDR3 region has the DNA TGTGCCAGCAGCCCGACAGGGGGCGCGGGCCAAGAGACCCAGTACTTC. Its protein product is CASSPTGGAGQETQYF.

This chain's CDR3 is CASSPGGRNYGYTF. Written as DNA, the CDR3 is TGTGCCAGCAGTCCAGGGGGACGGAACTATGGCTACACCTTC. The chain couples TRBV27 to TRBJ1-2, with 7 bases identical to TRBD1. J was trimmed by 2 bases and V by 5 bases; bases with no gene match: 5. The CDR3 sequence is 14 residues long. The germline V gene has CDR1 MNHEY and CDR2 SMNVEV (reference sequence).

V is TRBV11-3 and J is TRBJ2-7; no clear D. V lost 0 bases to trimming and J lost 3 bases, with 12 bases between them. CDR3 size: 15 residues. Per the germline V gene, CDR1 is SGHNT and CDR2 is YENEEA. This chain's CDR3 is CASSLDWTESYEQYF. The DNA of the CDR3 is TGTGCCAGCAGCTTAGACTGGACGGAGAGCTACGAGCAGTACTTC.

V is TRBV6-2 or TRBV6-3 and J is TRBJ2-7; D is perhaps TRBD2 (6 bases). The V gene lost 5 bases and the J gene lost 3 bases, with 14 bases spanning the gap. The CDR3 has 14 residues. Germline lookup yields CDR1 MNHEY and CDR2 SVGEGT. The CDR3, as DNA: TGTGCCAGCAGTCAGCCCCTCGGGGGCTACGAGCAGTACTTC. Protein: CASSQPLGGYEQYF.

V is TRBV6-2 or TRBV6-3 and J is TRBJ2-1; no clear D gene. The CDR3 has 12 residues. Germline CDR1 MNHEY, CDR2 SVGEGT. Trimming left V 2 bases short and J 7 bases short, with 6 bases between. The CDR3 region has the DNA TGTGCCAGCAGTTACCCGAGAAATGAGCAGTTCTTC. This sequence encodes CASSYPRNEQFF.

This clone occurred a few times. This chain's CDR3 is CASTSWSSGANVLTF. In nucleotides, the CDR3 is TGTGCCAGCACCTCGTGGAGCTCTGGGGCCAACGTCCTGACTTTC. The V and J genes are TRBV6-5 and TRBJ2-6, with D unresolved. This CDR3 contains 15 residues. Germline V CDR1 and CDR2: MNHEY, SVGAGI. V lost 7 bases and J lost 0, with 10 bases in between.

The V and J genes are TRBV5-1 and TRBJ2-4; no clear D. Per germline, CDR1 SGHRS and CDR2 YFSETQ. V lost 1 base, J lost 0 bases, and 5 bases lay in between. CDR3 length: 14 amino acids. CDR3 sequence: CASSLTVAKNIQYF. The CDR3, as DNA: TGCGCCAGCAGCTTGACAGTAGCCAAAAACATTCAGTACTTC.

The DNA of the CDR3 is TGTGCCAGCTCACCAAGGTCGGGGGCCCTCACAGATACGCAGTATTTT. It is translated as CASSPRSGALTDTQYF. The chain combines TRBV18 with TRBJ2-3; either TRBD1 or TRBD2 may supply D (6 bases each). The CDR3 has 16 amino acids. Germline-derived CDR1 and CDR2 are KGHSH and LQKENI. V was cut by 2 bases and J by 2 bases, with 14 bases left in between.

The chain has TRBV27 and TRBJ1-6; D call uncertain. V was trimmed by 8 bases and J by 2 bases, leaving 13 bases between them. Germline values: CDR1 MNHEY, CDR2 SMNVEV (reference sequence). This CDR3 contains 15 residues. This chain's CDR3 is CASSLEGTYNSPLHF. The CDR3, as DNA: TGTGCCAGCTCCCTAGAGGGCACCTATAATTCACCCCTCCACTTT.

This chain connects TRBV7-9 to TRBJ2-7; weak D call: TRBD1 (5 bases). Germline assignment: CDR1 SEHNR and CDR2 FQNEAQ (reference sequence). V was cut by 1 base and J by 2 bases, with 9 bases left in between. The CDR3 spans 14 residues. CDR3 amino acids: CASSLDQGTYEQYF. For the CDR3, the DNA is TGTGCCAGCAGCTTAGACCAGGGTACCTACGAGCAGTACTTC. The full variable domain, in which reference TRBV7-9 and TRBJ2-7 provide the parts outside the CDR3, is DTGVSQNPRHKITKRGQNVTFRCDPISEHNRLYWYRQTLGQGPEFLTYFQNEAQLEKSRLLSDRFSAERPKGSFSTLEIQRTEQGDSAMYLCASSLDQGTYEQYFGPGTRLTVT.

J is TRBJ2-3 and V is TRBV6-1; 11 bases are shared with TRBD2. CDR1 and CDR2 from the germline V gene are MNHNS and SASEGT. V was pared by 1 base and J by 4 bases, with 7 bases of the junction left unmatched. This CDR3 is built from 17 residues. The DNA of the CDR3 is TGTGCCAGCAGTGAAGTCCGTGTTAGCGGGGGGGCAGATACGCAGTATTTT. It specifies CASSEVRVSGGADTQYF.

The CDR3 protein is CASSEGGGRITEAFF. CDR3 in DNA: TGTGCCAGCAGCGAGGGGGGTGGGAGAATCACTGAAGCTTTCTTT. This chain uses TRBV9 with TRBJ1-1, with D possibly TRBD1 on 6 matching bases. Germline assignment: CDR1 SGDLS and CDR2 YYNGEE. V was pared by 3 bases and J by 4 bases, with 16 bases between. The CDR3 spans 15 residues.

This clone was seen a single time. V is TRBV24-1 and J is TRBJ2-1; the D gene is possibly TRBD1 (7 bases). The CDR3 length is 12 residues. Trimming removed 8 bases from V and 8 bases from J, with 12 bases in between. Looked up from germline, CDR1 is KGHDR and CDR2 is SFDVKD. Here the CDR3 DNA reads TGTGCCACCATGGCAGGGGGGCATGAGCAGTTCTTC. This sequence encodes CATMAGGHEQFF.

The chain has TRBV19 and TRBJ2-1; D gene unclear. There are 16 residues in the CDR3. The V end lost 1 base, the J end lost 4 bases, and 14 bases lay between the germline ends. The germline gives CDR1 LNHDA, CDR2 SQIVND (reference sequence). The CDR3 is CASSIVGRQAYNEQFF. CDR3 DNA sequence: TGTGCCAGTAGTATAGTAGGAAGGCAAGCATACAATGAGCAGTTCTTC.

A single count supports this clone. This chain connects TRBV9 to TRBJ1-6; D ambiguous. Deletions cut 4 bases from V and 7 bases from J, with 15 bases between. In germline, CDR1 is SGDLS, CDR2 YYNGEE. The CDR3 spans 15 residues. The CDR3 loop is CASSPRWGGNSPLHF. CDR3 sequence (DNA): TGTGCCAGCAGCCCCCGTTGGGGTGGAAATTCACCCCTCCACTTT.

This chain links TRBV7-9 with TRBJ1-4, with D perhaps TRBD1 (5 bases). Germline values: CDR1 SEHNR, CDR2 FQNEAQ (reference sequence). The CDR3 is 14 residues long. The V gene lost 6 bases and the J gene lost 4 bases, with 12 bases spanning the gap. The CDR3 is CASSPDRNNEKLFF. In nucleotides, the CDR3 is TGTGCCAGCAGTCCCGACAGAAATAATGAAAAACTGTTTTTT.

J is TRBJ1-5 and V is TRBV7-2; weak D call: TRBD1 (6 bases). There are 15 residues in the CDR3. The V and J ends lost 2 bases and 2 bases respectively, with 10 bases between them. Germline V gene sequence: CDR1 SGHTA, CDR2 FQGNSA. CDR3 protein: CASSLYRQGNQPQHF. The CDR3 nucleotides are TGTGCCAGCAGCTTATACCGACAGGGCAATCAGCCCCAGCATTTT.